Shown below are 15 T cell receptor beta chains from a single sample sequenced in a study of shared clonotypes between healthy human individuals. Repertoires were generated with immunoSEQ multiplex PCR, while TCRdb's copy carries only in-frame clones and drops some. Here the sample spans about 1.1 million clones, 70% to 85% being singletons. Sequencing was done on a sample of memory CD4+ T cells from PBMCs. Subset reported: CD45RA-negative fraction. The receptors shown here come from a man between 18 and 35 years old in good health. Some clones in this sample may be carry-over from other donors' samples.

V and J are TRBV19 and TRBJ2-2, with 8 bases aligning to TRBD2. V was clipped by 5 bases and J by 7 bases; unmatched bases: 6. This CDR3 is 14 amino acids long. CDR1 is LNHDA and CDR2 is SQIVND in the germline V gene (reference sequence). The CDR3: CASSPGGASGELFF. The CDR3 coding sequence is TGTGCCAGTAGTCCGGGAGGGGCGAGCGGGGAGCTGTTTTTT. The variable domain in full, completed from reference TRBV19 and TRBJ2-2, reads DGGITQSPKYLFRKEGQNVTLSCEQNLNHDAMYWYRQDPGQGLRLIYYSQIVNDFQKGDIAEGYSVSREKKESFPLTVTSAQKNPTAFYLCASSPGGASGELFFGEGSRLTVL.

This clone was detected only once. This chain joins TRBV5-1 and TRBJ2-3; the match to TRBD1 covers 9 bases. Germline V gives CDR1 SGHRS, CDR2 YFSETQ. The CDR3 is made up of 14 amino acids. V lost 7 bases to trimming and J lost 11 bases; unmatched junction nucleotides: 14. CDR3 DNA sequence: TGCGCCAGCGCCCGCGACAGGGGGAATTCTAGGCAGTATTTT. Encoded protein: CASARDRGNSRQYF. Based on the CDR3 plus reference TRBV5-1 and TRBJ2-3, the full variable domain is KAGVTQTPRYLIKTRGQQVTLSCSPISGHRSVSWYQQTPGQGLQFLFEYFSETQRNKGNFPGRFSGRQFSNSRSEMNVSTLELGDSALYLCASARDRGNSRQYFGPGTRLTVL.

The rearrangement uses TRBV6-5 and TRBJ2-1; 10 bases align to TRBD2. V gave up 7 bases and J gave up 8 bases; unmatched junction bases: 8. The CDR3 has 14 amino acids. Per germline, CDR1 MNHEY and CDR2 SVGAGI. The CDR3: CASKPAGGVDEQFF. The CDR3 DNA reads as TGTGCCAGCAAACCAGCGGGAGGGGTCGATGAGCAGTTCTTC.

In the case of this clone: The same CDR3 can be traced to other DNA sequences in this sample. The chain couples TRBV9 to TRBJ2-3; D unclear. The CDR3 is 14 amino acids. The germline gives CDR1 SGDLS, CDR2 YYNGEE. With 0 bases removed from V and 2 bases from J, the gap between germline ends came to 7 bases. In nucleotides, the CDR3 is TGTGCCAGCAGCGTAGCTCCGGACACAGATACGCAGTATTTT. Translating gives CASSVAPDTDTQYF.

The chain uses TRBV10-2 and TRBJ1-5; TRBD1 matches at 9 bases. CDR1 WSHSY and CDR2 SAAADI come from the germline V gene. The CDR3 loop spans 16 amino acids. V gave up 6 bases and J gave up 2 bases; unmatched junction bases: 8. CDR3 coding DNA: TGCGCCAGCAGGGACGCCACAGGGGGCGGCAATCAGCCCCAGCATTTT. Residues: CASRDATGGGNQPQHF.

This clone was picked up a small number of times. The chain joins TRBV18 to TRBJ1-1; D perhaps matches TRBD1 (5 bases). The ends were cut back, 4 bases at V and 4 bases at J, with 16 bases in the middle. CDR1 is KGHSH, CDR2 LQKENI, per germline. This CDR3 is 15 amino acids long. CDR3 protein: CASSQDWAGLTEAFF. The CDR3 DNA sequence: TGTGCCAGCTCACAAGACTGGGCAGGGCTCACTGAAGCTTTCTTT.

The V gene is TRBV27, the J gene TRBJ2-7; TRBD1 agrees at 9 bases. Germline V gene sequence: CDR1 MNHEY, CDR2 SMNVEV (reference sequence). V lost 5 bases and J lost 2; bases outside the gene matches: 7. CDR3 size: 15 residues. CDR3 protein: CASSPATGGTYEQYF. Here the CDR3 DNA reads TGTGCCAGCAGTCCCGCGACAGGGGGAACCTACGAGCAGTACTTC.

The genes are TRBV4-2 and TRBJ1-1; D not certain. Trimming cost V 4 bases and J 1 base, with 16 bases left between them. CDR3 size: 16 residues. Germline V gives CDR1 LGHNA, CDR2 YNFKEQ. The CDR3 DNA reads TGTGCCAGCAGCCTCCGCCGTTCGGCCGAGAACACTGAAGCTTTCTTT. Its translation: CASSLRRSAENTEAFF.

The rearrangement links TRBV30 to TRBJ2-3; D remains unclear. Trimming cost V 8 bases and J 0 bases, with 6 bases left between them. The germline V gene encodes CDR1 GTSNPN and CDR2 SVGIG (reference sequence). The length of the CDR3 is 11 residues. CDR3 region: CARESTDTQYF. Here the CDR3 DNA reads TGTGCCCGCGAAAGCACAGATACGCAGTATTTT.

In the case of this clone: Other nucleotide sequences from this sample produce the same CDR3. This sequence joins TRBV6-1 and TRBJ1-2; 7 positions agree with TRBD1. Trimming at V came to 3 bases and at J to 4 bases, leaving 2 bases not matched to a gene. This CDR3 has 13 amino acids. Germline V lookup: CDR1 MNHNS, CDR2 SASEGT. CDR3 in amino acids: CASSETGTYGYTF. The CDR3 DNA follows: TGTGCCAGCAGTGAGACAGGGACCTATGGCTACACCTTC.

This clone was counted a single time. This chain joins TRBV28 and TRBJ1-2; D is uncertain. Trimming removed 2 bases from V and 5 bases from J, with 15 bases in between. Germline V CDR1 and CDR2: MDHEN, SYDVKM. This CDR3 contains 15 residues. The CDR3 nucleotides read TGTGCCAGCAGTTTACCTCCTACAGTTGGGTATGGCTACACCTTC. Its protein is CASSLPPTVGYGYTF.

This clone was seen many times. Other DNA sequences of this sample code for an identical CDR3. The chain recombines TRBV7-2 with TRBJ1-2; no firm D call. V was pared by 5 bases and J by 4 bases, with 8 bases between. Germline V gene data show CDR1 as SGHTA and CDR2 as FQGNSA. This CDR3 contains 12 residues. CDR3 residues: CASSLRTYGYTF. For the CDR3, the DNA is TGTGCCAGCAGCCTACGGACCTATGGCTACACCTTC.

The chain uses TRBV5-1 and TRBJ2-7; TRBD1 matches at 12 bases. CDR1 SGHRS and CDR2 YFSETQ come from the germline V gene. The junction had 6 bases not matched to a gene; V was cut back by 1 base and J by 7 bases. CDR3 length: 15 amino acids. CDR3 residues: CASSLLGQGAEEQYF. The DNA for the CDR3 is TGCGCCAGCAGCTTGTTGGGACAGGGGGCAGAGGAGCAGTACTTC.

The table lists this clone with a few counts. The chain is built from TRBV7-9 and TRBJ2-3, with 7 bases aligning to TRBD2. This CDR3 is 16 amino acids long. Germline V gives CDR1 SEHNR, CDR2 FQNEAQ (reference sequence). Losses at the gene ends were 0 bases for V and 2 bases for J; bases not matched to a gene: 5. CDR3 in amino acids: CASSLALAGDTDTQYF. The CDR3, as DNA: TGTGCCAGCAGCTTAGCGCTTGCGGGAGACACAGATACGCAGTATTTT. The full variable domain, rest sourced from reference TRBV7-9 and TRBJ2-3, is DTGVSQNPRHKITKRGQNVTFRCDPISEHNRLYWYRQTLGQGPEFLTYFQNEAQLEKSRLLSDRFSAERPKGSFSTLEIQRTEQGDSAMYLCASSLALAGDTDTQYFGPGTRLTVL.

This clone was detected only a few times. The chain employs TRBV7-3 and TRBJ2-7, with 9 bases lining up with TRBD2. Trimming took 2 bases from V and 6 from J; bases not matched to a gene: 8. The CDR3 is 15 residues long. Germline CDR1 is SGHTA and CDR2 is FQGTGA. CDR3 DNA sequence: TGTGCCAGCAGCTTATATGGGGCTAGCGGGACCGAGCAGTACTTC. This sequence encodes CASSLYGASGTEQYF.